One sample yielded the 15 T cell receptor beta chains listed below, sequenced in a study of cytomegalovirus exposure and HLA in healthy donors. Primers for the PCR totalled 60 Vbeta and 13 Jbeta. Clones were sequenced by immunoSEQ multiplex PCR, and TCRdb holds only the in-frame ones, with some missing. Its table lists approximately 130,000 clones. Specimen: PBMCs. These receptors all come from a woman aged 60-75 years in good health and CMV-seronegative.

The gene calls are TRBV7-9 and TRBJ2-5, with a tentative D call TRBD2 (5 bases). Germline values: CDR1 SEHNR, CDR2 FQNEAQ (reference sequence). V was clipped by 1 base and J by 4 bases, with 7 bases between them. The CDR3 sequence is 13 residues long. Here the CDR3 DNA reads TGTGCCAGCAGCTTAGGTGGGAGAGAGACCCAGTACTTC. Amino acids: CASSLGGRETQYF.

The gene calls are TRBV11-2 and TRBJ1-5; a weak D match, TRBD1 (5 bases). The CDR3 runs 15 residues. The V end lost 1 base, the J end lost 9 bases, and 16 bases lay between the germline ends. Germline V gene data show CDR1 as SGHAT and CDR2 as FQNNGV. The chain's CDR3 is CASSLATERSWPQHF. The CDR3 nucleotides are TGTGCCAGCAGCTTAGCGACAGAGAGATCATGGCCCCAGCATTTT.

The chain uses TRBV5-4 and TRBJ1-1, with TRBD1 identical over 7 bases. After removal of 3 bases from V and 4 bases from J, the junction contained 9 bases not matched to a gene. The germline gives CDR1 SGHNT, CDR2 YYREEE (reference sequence). The CDR3 loop spans 15 amino acids. CDR3 bases: TGTGCCAGCAGCTCTAGATCGACAGGGCCCACTGAAGCTTTCTTT. Its translation is CASSSRSTGPTEAFF. The full variable domain, with the rest looked up from reference TRBV5-4 and TRBJ1-1, is ETGVTQSPTHLIKTRGQQVTLRCSSQSGHNTVSWYQQALGQGPQFIFQYYREEENGRGNFPPRFSGLQFPNYSSELNVNALELDDSALYLCASSSRSTGPTEAFFGQGTRLTVV.

The chain recombines TRBV6-1 with TRBJ2-7, with 9 bases fitting TRBD1. This CDR3 has 17 residues. CDR1 and CDR2 from the germline V gene are MNHNS and SASEGT. Trimming cost V 4 bases and J 0 bases; bases outside gene matches: 10. CDR3 residues: CASSALSGTGSSYEQYF. Written as DNA, the CDR3 is TGTGCCAGCAGTGCCCTTTCCGGGACAGGGAGCTCCTACGAGCAGTACTTC.

The chain is built from TRBV7-9 and TRBJ1-5; D perhaps matches TRBD1 (5 bases). CDR1 and CDR2 (germline): SEHNR, FQNEAQ (reference sequence). CDR3 size: 13 residues. V lost 11 bases and J 6 bases, leaving 17 bases between the germline ends. Written as DNA, the CDR3 is TGTGCCGTGGGGGGGAGGGAGGGTCAGCCCCAGCATTTT. It specifies CAVGGREGQPQHF.

The chain carries TRBV7-9 and TRBJ1-3; D not resolved. The CDR3 runs 14 residues. The germline V gene has CDR1 SEHNR and CDR2 FQNEAQ (reference sequence). V was cut by 5 bases and J by 3 bases, with 11 bases left in between. In DNA, the CDR3 is TGTGCCAGCAGCCCTTCCCGTCTTGGAAACACCATATATTTT. Translation: CASSPSRLGNTIYF.

J is TRBJ1-2 and V is TRBV27, with D hard to call. The CDR3 extends over 13 amino acids. V shed 6 bases and J shed 8 bases, with 16 bases lying between them. Germline-derived CDR1 and CDR2 are MNHEY and SMNVEV (reference sequence). For the CDR3, the DNA is TGTGCCAGCAGACACAGCGGCGGAGGCGGCTACACCTTC. Protein: CASRHSGGGGYTF.

V is TRBV27 and J is TRBJ2-5; maybe TRBD2 (5 bases). The V gene lost 5 bases and the J gene lost 0 bases, with 10 bases spanning the gap. Per germline, CDR1 MNHEY and CDR2 SMNVEV (reference sequence). This CDR3 is 14 amino acids long. The CDR3 nucleotides are TGTGCCAGCAGTCCCGGGGTGAACCAAGAGACCCAGTACTTC. This sequence encodes CASSPGVNQETQYF.

This rearrangement joins TRBV5-1 to TRBJ2-2; D unclear. Deletions cut 5 bases from V and 3 bases from J, with 23 bases between. Germline CDR1 reads SGHRS; CDR2 reads YFSETQ. The CDR3 length is 18 residues. The CDR3 DNA reads TGCGCCAGCAGGAACCGACGCGGTACTTTCCGGGACACCGGGGAGCTGTTTTTT. Its translation is CASRNRRGTFRDTGELFF.

This chain uses TRBV29-1 with TRBJ1-2; a possible D gene is TRBD1 (5 bases). Per the germline V gene, CDR1 is SQVTM and CDR2 is ANQGSEA. Trimming removed 4 bases from V and 6 bases from J, with 15 bases in between. CDR3 length: 13 residues. In nucleotides, the CDR3 is TGCAGCGTTGCGGCCTCGACAGCAAATGGCTACACCTTC. Encoded protein: CSVAASTANGYTF.

J is TRBJ1-2 and V is TRBV2; D unresolved. CDR3 size: 12 residues. Trimming shortened V by 7 bases and J by 4 bases, and 10 bases separated the two germline ends. Germline assignment: CDR1 SNHLY and CDR2 FYNNEI. CDR3 amino acids: CASTVGGYGYTF. CDR3 nucleotides: TGTGCCAGCACCGTGGGAGGCTATGGCTACACCTTC.

The chain has TRBV5-4 and TRBJ1-3; 8 bases fit TRBD1. This CDR3 comprises 17 residues. Germline values: CDR1 SGHNT, CDR2 YYREEE (reference sequence). V dropped 0 bases and J dropped 2; count of bases not matched to a gene: 7. The CDR3 sequence is CASSLGQGFEPGNTIYF. CDR3 in DNA: TGTGCCAGCAGCTTGGGACAGGGGTTTGAACCTGGAAACACCATATATTTT.

The chain links TRBV29-1 to TRBJ2-1, with D possibly being TRBD1 (5 bases). This CDR3 region has 12 residues. Germline lookup yields CDR1 SQVTM and CDR2 ANQGSEA. V shed 3 bases and J shed 6 bases, with 9 bases lying between them. This chain's CDR3 is CSVDFRVNEQFF. CDR3 in DNA: TGCAGCGTTGACTTCAGGGTCAATGAGCAGTTCTTC.

The V gene is TRBV5-8, the J gene TRBJ2-5, with TRBD2 identical over 7 bases. Germline values: CDR1 SGHTS, CDR2 YDEGEE. V lost 1 base to trimming and J lost 2 bases; unmatched junction nucleotides: 5. This CDR3 is 15 amino acids long. The chain's CDR3 is CASSLSGVNQETQYF. The DNA of the CDR3 is TGTGCCAGCAGCTTGAGCGGGGTCAATCAAGAGACCCAGTACTTC.

The J gene is TRBJ2-3, the V gene TRBV9; D gene uncertain. Trimming took 4 bases from V and 0 from J, leaving 9 bases between them. From germline, CDR1 is SGDLS and CDR2 YYNGEE. CDR3 length equals 14 residues. CDR3 sequence (DNA): TGTGCCAGCAGCAGCCAGACTAGCACAGATACGCAGTATTTT. Encoded protein: CASSSQTSTDTQYF. The variable domain in full, completed from reference TRBV9 and TRBJ2-3, reads DSGVTQTPKHLITATGQRVTLRCSPRSGDLSVYWYQQSLDQGLQFLIQYYNGEERAKGNILERFSAQQFPDLHSELNLSSLELGDSALYFCASSSQTSTDTQYFGPGTRLTVL.